This TCR beta chain stems from a study of cytomegalovirus exposure and HLA in healthy donors. The CDR3 consists of 16 residues. The V and J ends lost 3 bases and 5 bases respectively, with 20 bases between them. CDR1 SGHRS and CDR2 YFSETQ come from the germline V gene. Primers for the PCR totalled 60 Vbeta and 13 Jbeta. Libraries were prepared by immunoSEQ multiplex PCR; TCRdb keeps only in-frame clonotypes and omits some of them. The repertoire table contains around 100,000 clones. The origin of this receptor is a woman aged 25 to 39 in good health and CMV-seronegative. Sequenced: PBMCs. J is TRBJ2-5 and V is TRBV5-1; D possibly corresponds to TRBD2 (5 bases). CDR3 sequence: CASSSTSLGRGETQYF. In DNA form, the CDR3 reads TGCGCCAGCAGCTCTACTTCACTAGGGAGAGGGGAGACCCAGTACTTC.